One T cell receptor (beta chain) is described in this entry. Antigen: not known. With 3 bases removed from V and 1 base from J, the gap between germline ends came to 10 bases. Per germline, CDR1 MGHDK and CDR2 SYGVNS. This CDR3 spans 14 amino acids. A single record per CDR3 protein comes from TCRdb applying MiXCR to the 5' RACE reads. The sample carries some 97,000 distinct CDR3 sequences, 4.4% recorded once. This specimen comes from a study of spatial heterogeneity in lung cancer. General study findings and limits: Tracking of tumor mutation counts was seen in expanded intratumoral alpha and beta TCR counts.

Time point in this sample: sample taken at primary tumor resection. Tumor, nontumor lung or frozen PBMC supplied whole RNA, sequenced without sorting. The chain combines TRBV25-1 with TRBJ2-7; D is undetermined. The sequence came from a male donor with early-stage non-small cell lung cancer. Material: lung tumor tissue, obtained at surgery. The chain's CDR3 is CASSDYGVSYEQYF. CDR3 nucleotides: TGTGCCAGCAGTGATTATGGGGTATCCTACGAGCAGTACTTC.